The following is a T cell receptor beta chain sequence with its context. Its antigen remains unidentified. The data were produced by immunoSEQ multiplex PCR, yet TCRdb's version contains in-frame clones alone and is incomplete. This sample has roughly 100,000 clones, with approximately 88% found just once. Germline V gene data show CDR1 as MGHDK and CDR2 as SYGVNS. V was pared by 3 bases and J by 7 bases, with 6 bases between. This CDR3 comprises 12 residues. The sample comes from a study of T cell responses to AZD1222 COVID-19 vaccine. Study results and limitations: Spike as a whole was targeted by vaccine-associated CD4 TCRs, dominant at 160-218 and 743-854. Just five or six AZD1222 recipients were seropositive at baseline. Repertoire collection took place solely once the T cell response had peaked. Unmutated regions of variants are reportedly targeted by nearly half of spike-specific TCRs.

The receptor was derived from an adult in good health. Sequences were derived from peripheral blood, sampled on day 0 of AZD1222 vaccination. The chain links TRBV25-1 to TRBJ1-4; D gene unclear. The CDR3 is CASSEPREKLFF. The CDR3 nucleotides are TGTGCCAGCAGTGAGCCACGTGAAAAACTGTTTTTT.